These 9 T cell receptor beta chains originate from one sample sequenced in a study of OX40 agonist ivuxolimab in advanced cancers. The table came from immunoSEQ multiplex PCR; TCRdb's copy has only in-frame clones and leaves some out. The sample carries some 11,000 clones, less than 90% recorded once. The sample here was CD4+ or CD8+ T cells sorted from blood, taken in a trial of the OX40 agonist ivuxolimab. These receptors all come from an adult with an advanced solid tumor such as melanoma, head and neck, liver or kidney cancer.

Concerning this clone: At the DNA level, this CDR3 is encoded by other sequences in the same sample as well. This sequence joins TRBV11-3 and TRBJ2-7; 7 nucleotides line up with TRBD2. There are 14 residues in the CDR3. Germline V gives CDR1 SGHNT, CDR2 YENEEA. V trimming: 5 bases; J trimming: 0 bases; junction bases outside the gene matches: 4. The CDR3 DNA reads as TGTGCCAGCAGCCCCTGGACTAGCTCCTACGAGCAGTACTTC. It encodes CASSPWTSSYEQYF.

This chain joins TRBV6-5 and TRBJ2-2; 7 nucleotides line up with TRBD1. The V and J ends lost 6 bases and 3 bases, in that order; junction bases with no gene match: 7. CDR1 and CDR2 from the germline V gene are MNHEY and SVGAGI. The CDR3 length is 15 residues. The CDR3 sequence is CASSPGTVDTGELFF. The CDR3 DNA reads TGTGCCAGCAGCCCCGGGACAGTCGACACCGGGGAGCTGTTTTTT.

This chain uses TRBV5-5 with TRBJ1-6; TRBD1 agrees at 9 bases. The CDR3 has 15 amino acids. V lost 5 bases, J lost 8 bases, and 8 bases stayed unmatched. Germline V gives CDR1 SGHKS, CDR2 YYEKEE (reference sequence). Written as DNA, the CDR3 is TGTGCCAGCAGTTCAACAGGGGGCGGTTATTCACCCCTCCACTTT. It encodes CASSSTGGGYSPLHF.

This clone was seen only a few times. The sample contains more than one DNA sequence encoding this CDR3. V is TRBV7-2 and J is TRBJ2-7, with D perhaps assigned TRBD1 or TRBD2 (6 bases each). Trimming stripped 1 base from V and 1 base from J, with 11 bases between. The germline V gene has CDR1 SGHTA and CDR2 FQGNSA. This CDR3 comprises 15 residues. CDR3 sequence: CASSLGGGISYEQYF. The CDR3 coding sequence is TGTGCCAGCAGCTTAGGAGGGGGGATTTCCTACGAGCAGTACTTC.

V gene TRBV9 combines with J gene TRBJ1-3, with 9 bases fitting TRBD1. V lost 3 bases to trimming and J lost 2 bases; unmatched junction nucleotides: 9. Germline V lookup: CDR1 SGDLS, CDR2 YYNGEE. The CDR3 consists of 17 residues. CDR3 loop: CASSGKSGQGPGNTIYF. CDR3 bases: TGTGCCAGCAGCGGTAAATCGGGACAGGGACCTGGAAACACCATATATTTT. Based on the CDR3 plus reference TRBV9 and TRBJ1-3, the full variable domain is DSGVTQTPKHLITATGQRVTLRCSPRSGDLSVYWYQQSLDQGLQFLIQYYNGEERAKGNILERFSAQQFPDLHSELNLSSLELGDSALYFCASSGKSGQGPGNTIYFGEGSWLTVV.

The gene calls are TRBV7-2 and TRBJ1-3; weak D call: TRBD1 (5 bases). The germline V and J ends were trimmed by 5 bases and 0 bases, with 8 bases remaining between them. The CDR3 sequence is 14 residues long. CDR1 SGHTA and CDR2 FQGNSA come from the germline V gene. The CDR3 sequence is CASSPGPSGNTIYF. DNA for the CDR3: TGTGCCAGCAGCCCGGGACCCTCTGGAAACACCATATATTTT.

The rearrangement uses TRBV14 and TRBJ1-2; D is uncertain. Germline CDR1 reads SGHDN; CDR2 reads FVKESK. V lost 4 bases and J 8 bases, leaving 17 bases between the germline ends. CDR3 length: 14 amino acids. The CDR3 DNA is TGTGCCAGCAGCCTTGGGCTCTCCCCCGAAGGCTACACCTTC. It translates to CASSLGLSPEGYTF.

The V and J genes are TRBV11-1 and TRBJ2-5, with D possibly matching TRBD2 (6 bases). V was clipped by 3 bases and J by 5 bases, with 7 bases between them. CDR1 and CDR2 from the germline V gene are SGHAT and FQDESV (reference sequence). This CDR3 comprises 12 residues. This CDR3 reads CASSLEGETQYF. The DNA of the CDR3 is TGTGCCAGCAGCTTGGAGGGGGAGACCCAGTACTTC.

This rearrangement joins TRBV4-2 to TRBJ2-1, with 7 positions matching TRBD1. This CDR3 contains 15 residues. The germline CDR1 and CDR2 sequences are LGHNA and YNFKEQ. The J segment lost 2 bases and the V segment lost 5 bases, leaving 6 bases of the junction unmatched. The CDR3 reads CASSLGDRAYNEQFF. The CDR3 DNA is TGTGCCAGCAGCTTAGGCGACAGGGCCTACAATGAGCAGTTCTTC.